This is a list of T cell receptor beta chains from one sample in a study of shared T cell receptors in the human thymus. This table comes from immunoSEQ multiplex PCR, and its TCRdb copy is limited to in-frame clones, with some not included. The data show hundreds of thousands of clones, 88% seen once. This sample also appeared in a second study, on human thymus T cells.

The sequencing sample was made of thymocytes. These receptor sequences come from a boy under two years old with a congenital heart defect. CDR3s include the opening cysteine and the closing phenylalanine or tryptophan. A D gene is named only where the DNA matches it firmly. For some rows the clone size is stated as once, few or many, or as a class when expanded; others skip it.

v_gene,abundance,d_gene,j_gene,CDR3nt,CDR3aa
TRBV6-5,-,-,TRBJ2-1,TGTGCCAGCAGTAAGCGGAGCCCCAATGAGCAGTTCTTC,CASSKRSPNEQFF
TRBV19,-,-,TRBJ2-2,TGTGCCAGTAGTTCTCTGGACTTCACCGGGGAGCTGTTTTTT,CASSSLDFTGELFF
TRBV20-1,-,-,TRBJ1-2,TGCAGTGGTACAGGGCGCTATGGCTACACCTTC,CSGTGRYGYTF
TRBV2,-,TRBD2,TRBJ2-3,TGTGCCAGCAGTGGCCGGGAGGGGGGAGATACGCAGTATTTT,CASSGREGGDTQYF
TRBV27,-,TRBD1,TRBJ2-7,TGTGCCAGCAGTACAGGGGTCGGCTACGAGCAGTACTTC,CASSTGVGYEQYF
TRBV29-1,-,-,TRBJ2-5,TGCAGCGTTGTTCCCTGCACAGGGGGGGCCCAGTACTTC,CSVVPCTGGAQYF
TRBV25-1,-,TRBD1,TRBJ1-2,TGTGCCAGCAGTGAACCCATGACAGGGGGCTATGGCTACACCTTC,CASSEPMTGGYGYTF
TRBV7-6,-,-,TRBJ2-1,TGTGCCAGCAGCCCCCTAGCAAGTCGGGACTCCAGCTCCTACAATGAGCAGTTCTTC,CASSPLASRDSSSYNEQFF
TRBV9,-,TRBD2,TRBJ2-3,TGTGCCAGCAGCGTAGAGGTTAGCGGGGCCAGCACAGATACGCAGTATTTT,CASSVEVSGASTDTQYF
TRBV27,-,TRBD2,TRBJ2-1,TGTGCCAGCAGCCGGACTAGCGAAAGCTCCTACAATGAGCAGTTCTTC,CASSRTSESSYNEQFF
TRBV6-1,-,TRBD2,TRBJ2-7,TGTGCCATAAAGGGGCTAGCGGATTCCTACGAGCAGTACTTC,CAIKGLADSYEQYF
TRBV11-1,-,TRBD2,TRBJ2-5,TGTGCCAGCAGCATTAGACTAGCGGGAGAGAGAGAGACCCAGTACTTC,CASSIRLAGERETQYF
TRBV28,-,TRBD1,TRBJ2-7,TGTGCCAGCAGGCCCGGGACAGGGTTCTCCTACGAGCAGTACTTC,CASRPGTGFSYEQYF
TRBV30,-,TRBD1,TRBJ2-2,TGTGCCTGGACCGAGACAGGGACCGCGAACACCGGGGAGCTGTTTTTT,CAWTETGTANTGELFF
TRBV18,-,-,TRBJ1-5,TGTGCCAGCTCACCACGCGACAGGAGACTGAATCAGCCCCAGCATTTT,CASSPRDRRLNQPQHF
TRBV11-2,-,-,TRBJ2-4,TGTGCCAGCACCTACCAGTCACGGGGGGCCAGAGCCAAAAACATTCAGTACTTC,CASTYQSRGARAKNIQYF
TRBV7-9,-,-,TRBJ1-4,TGTGCCAGCAGCCATAAACAGGGTTTAGGCGAAAAACTGTTTTTT,CASSHKQGLGEKLFF
TRBV18,once,TRBD2,TRBJ2-3,TGTGCCAGCTCACCTCGGATTCGGACTAGCGGGAGTCATACGCAGTATTTT,CASSPRIRTSGSHTQYF
TRBV25-1,-,TRBD2,TRBJ2-1,TGTGCCAGCAGTGGATCCGGGACTAGCGGGTACAATGAGCAGTTCTTC,CASSGSGTSGYNEQFF
TRBV7-8,-,TRBD1,TRBJ2-7,TGTGCCAGCAGCTCCGGACAGGGGGGTGCGGTTGGGGACGAGCAGTACTTC,CASSSGQGGAVGDEQYF
TRBV4-3,-,-,TRBJ2-2,TGCGCCAGCAGCCAAACCCGGACGAAAAGGGGCACCGGGGAGCTGTTTTTT,CASSQTRTKRGTGELFF
TRBV28,once,TRBD1,TRBJ1-2,TGTGCCAGCGGCAGGACAGGCTATGGCTACACCTTC,CASGRTGYGYTF
TRBV4-2,few,-,TRBJ2-4,TGTGCCAGCAGCCAAGATCAGGGTAGCTCGAAATGGGAGGGGGAAAACATTCAGTACTTC,CASSQDQGSSKWEGENIQYF
TRBV27,once,-,TRBJ1-4,TGTGCCAGCAGCCCGCAGTCAGGGAATGAAAAACTGTTTTTT,CASSPQSGNEKLFF
TRBV6-5,-,-,TRBJ2-5,TGTGCCAGCAGTTACTCGATAAGGGGCCGGGAGACCCAGTACTTC,CASSYSIRGRETQYF
TRBV19,-,-,TRBJ2-1,TGTGCCAGTAGTATAGGCTCGTCCCGGGTTTACAATGAGCAGTTCTTC,CASSIGSSRVYNEQFF
TRBV5-1,-,-,TRBJ1-4,TGCGCCAGCAGCTTAGGGGCAGCAACTAATGAAAAACTGTTTTTT,CASSLGAATNEKLFF
TRBV6-1,-,-,TRBJ2-7,TGTGCCAGCAGTGAAGGGGAGGGGGGCGGCTACGAGCAGTACTTC,CASSEGEGGGYEQYF
TRBV4-3,-,-,TRBJ2-3,TGCGCCAGCAGCCAAGATTTAGGGAGAGGCACAGATACGCAGTATTTT,CASSQDLGRGTDTQYF
TRBV28,-,TRBD1,TRBJ2-5,TGTGCCAGCAGTTCGACGCGAATCGACAGGGGGCCTGAGACCCAGTACTTC,CASSSTRIDRGPETQYF
TRBV5-1,-,TRBD1,TRBJ1-5,TGCGCCAGCAGCTTGGGACAGGGCTCGAATCAGCCCCAGCATTTT,CASSLGQGSNQPQHF
TRBV14,-,-,TRBJ2-7,TGTGCCAGCAGCCGGGACATTCTGAACTACGAGCAGTACTTC,CASSRDILNYEQYF
TRBV29-1,-,TRBD2,TRBJ2-7,TGCAGCGCCACCGGGACTAGCGGGAGCATCCACGAGCAGTACTTC,CSATGTSGSIHEQYF
TRBV6-6,-,TRBD1,TRBJ2-7,TGTGCCAGCAGTTACCCGGGACAGGGGAGCTCCTACGAGCAGTACTTC,CASSYPGQGSSYEQYF
TRBV7-9,-,-,TRBJ2-7,TGTGCCAGCAGCCCGGGTCCCCCTGGCGAGCAGTACTTC,CASSPGPPGEQYF
TRBV6-5,-,TRBD2,TRBJ2-1,TGTGCCAGCAGTCCGCGGGGGGGAGGCCACAATGAGCAGTTCTTC,CASSPRGGGHNEQFF
TRBV6-1,once,TRBD1,TRBJ2-5,TGTGCCAGCAAGGTACCCCGGACAGGGGTAGAGACCCAGTACTTC,CASKVPRTGVETQYF
TRBV11-3,-,TRBD2,TRBJ2-1,TGTGCCAGCAGCTTCGCTAGCGGTGAGCAGTTCTTC,CASSFASGEQFF
TRBV5-8,-,TRBD1,TRBJ1-1,TGTGCCAGCAGCTTCTTGGGACAGGGGAACACTGAAGCTTTCTTT,CASSFLGQGNTEAFF
TRBV10-1,once,TRBD2,TRBJ2-3,TGCGCCAGCAGTGACCTTGGACTAGCGGGAGATGGCGATACGCAGTATTTT,CASSDLGLAGDGDTQYF
TRBV4-1,-,-,TRBJ2-1,TGCGCCAGCAGCCAAGAGGGCCGGGAGTCCTACAATGAGCAGTTCTTC,CASSQEGRESYNEQFF
TRBV30,once,-,TRBJ1-1,TGTGCCTGGAGTGAACCGGGACAGAACACTGAAGCTTTCTTT,CAWSEPGQNTEAFF
TRBV7-6,-,TRBD1,TRBJ2-7,TGTGCCAGCAGCTTACAGGGGGCCTACGAGCAGTACTTC,CASSLQGAYEQYF
TRBV27,-,-,TRBJ2-7,TGTGCCAGCAGGCCACAGGGTCTTTGCTACGAGCAGTACTTC,CASRPQGLCYEQYF
TRBV10-1,-,TRBD2,TRBJ2-7,TGCGCCAGCAGTGAGTCGTTTGGGGGGGACGGCCAGTACTTC,CASSESFGGDGQYF
TRBV5-4,-,-,TRBJ1-2,TGTGCCAGCAGCTTGGAGCATGAGCGATTCTATGGCTACACCTTC,CASSLEHERFYGYTF
TRBV5-1,-,TRBD1,TRBJ2-7,TGCGCCAGCAGCCAACGCGTCCGGGACAGCACACAATCAATAACCTACGAGCAGTACTTC,CASSQRVRDSTQSITYEQYF
TRBV14,few,TRBD1,TRBJ1-1,TGTGCCAGCAGCGACAGGGACACTGAAGCTTTCTTT,CASSDRDTEAFF
TRBV7-9,-,-,TRBJ1-1,TGTGCCAGCAGCTTCCCGGTGAACACTGAAGCTTTCTTT,CASSFPVNTEAFF
TRBV28,-,-,TRBJ2-5,TGTGCCAGCAGTTTACCCTATGACAGTCCCCGGGAGACCCAGTACTTC,CASSLPYDSPRETQYF
TRBV6-1,once,-,TRBJ1-1,TGTGCCAGCAGTGAAGTAAAGCGTTCCACCGGGGCTTTCTTT,CASSEVKRSTGAFF
TRBV15,-,-,TRBJ2-7,TGTGCCACCAGCAGAGATCGGAGGGCCTACGAGCAGTACTTC,CATSRDRRAYEQYF
TRBV5-6,-,TRBD2,TRBJ2-7,TGTGCCAGCAGCGGGTGGACTAGGGCCCTCTCCTACGAGCAGTACTTC,CASSGWTRALSYEQYF
TRBV6-1,-,-,TRBJ2-6,TGTGCCAGCAGTGAACGAGACAGGTCTGGGGCCAACGTCCTGACTTTC,CASSERDRSGANVLTF
TRBV9,-,-,TRBJ2-3,TGTGCCAGCAGCGAACCGGAGGATACGCAGTATTTT,CASSEPEDTQYF